This TCR beta chain was captured in a study of T cells and copy number aberrations in small-cell lung cancer. This CDR3 region has 13 residues. Germline CDR1 MNHNS, CDR2 SASEGT. The trim removed 7 bases at V and 6 bases at J, leaving 6 bases unmatched. Libraries were prepared by immunoSEQ multiplex PCR; TCRdb keeps only in-frame clonotypes and omits some of them. The repertoire holds 2,000 to 2,500 clones, with about 79% as singletons. Points from the study as a whole: All specimens were formalin-fixed paraffin-embedded tissue, prone to sequencing artifacts. The study's sample size was small, so findings need validation.

As regards this clone: What it binds is unknown.

Adjacent normal lung was taken at least 2 cm from tumor. Sequencing was performed on normal tissue next to the tumor. This clonotype originated in a woman aged 60-70 years with small cell lung cancer. The chain carries TRBV6-1 and TRBJ1-2, with TRBD1 matching 9 bases. The CDR3: CASTKQGADGYTF. For the CDR3, the DNA is TGTGCCAGCACCAAACAGGGGGCCGATGGCTACACCTTC.